The present entry profiles one TCR beta chain with its context. These data come from a study of blood T cell repertoires in COVID-19. The CDR3 is 16 residues long. CDR1 MGHRA and CDR2 YSYEKL come from the germline V gene. V lost 1 base and J lost 7, with 19 bases in between. Original methodology: Estimation of nucleated cell counts was performed using reference gene primer amplification. Sequenced by immunoSEQ multiplex PCR; TCRdb stores in-frame clones only, minus some. V and J calls plus clone size are reproduced from that table; the DNA served to infer D and trimming. Found here are approximately 200,000 clones, about 90% of them singletons; the top ten hold less than 3.5%. Seattle-derived patients entered the study during active infection and were followed longitudinally.

Sequencing was performed on peripheral blood. The chain employs TRBV4-1 and TRBJ1-2, with D unresolved. This clonotype was sampled from a man aged 25-45 years with COVID-19, enrolled during active disease. The CDR3 loop reads CASSQVAPQAPGGYTF. The CDR3 DNA reads TGCGCCAGCAGCCAAGTTGCCCCGCAGGCCCCCGGTGGCTACACCTTC.